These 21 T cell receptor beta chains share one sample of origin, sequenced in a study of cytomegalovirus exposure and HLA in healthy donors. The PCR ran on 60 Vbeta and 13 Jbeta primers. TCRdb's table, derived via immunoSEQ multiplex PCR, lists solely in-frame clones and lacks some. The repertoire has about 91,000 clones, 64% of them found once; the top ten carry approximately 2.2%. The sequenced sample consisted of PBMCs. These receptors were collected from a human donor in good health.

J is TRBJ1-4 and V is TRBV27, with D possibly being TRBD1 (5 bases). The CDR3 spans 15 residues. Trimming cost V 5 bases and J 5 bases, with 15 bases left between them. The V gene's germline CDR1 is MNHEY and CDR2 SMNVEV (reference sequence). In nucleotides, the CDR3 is TGTGCCAGCAGTACCCCAGGAAGGGGAAATGAAAAACTGTTTTTT. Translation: CASSTPGRGNEKLFF.

CDR3 loop: CASSPLLGQGSNEQFF. The CDR3 DNA reads TGTGCCAGCTCACCACTTTTGGGACAGGGGAGCAATGAGCAGTTCTTC. The chain uses TRBV18 and TRBJ2-1, with TRBD1 matching over 10 bases. The J segment lost 6 bases and the V segment lost 1 base, leaving 6 bases of the junction unmatched. The germline V gene has CDR1 KGHSH and CDR2 LQKENI. The CDR3 loop spans 16 amino acids.

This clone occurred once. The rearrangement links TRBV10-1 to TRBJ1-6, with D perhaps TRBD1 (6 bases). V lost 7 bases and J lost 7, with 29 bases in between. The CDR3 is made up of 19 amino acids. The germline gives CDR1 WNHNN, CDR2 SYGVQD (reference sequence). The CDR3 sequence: CASTRGGRDHRFTNSPLHF. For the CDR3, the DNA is TGCGCCAGCACCCGCGGGGGGCGGGATCACAGATTTACCAATTCACCCCTCCACTTT.

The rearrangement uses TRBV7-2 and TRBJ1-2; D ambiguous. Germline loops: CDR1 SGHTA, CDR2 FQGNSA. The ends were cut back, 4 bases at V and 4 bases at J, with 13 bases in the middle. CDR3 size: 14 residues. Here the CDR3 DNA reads TGTGCCAGCAGCTCAGCGCCCTGGAGCTATGGCTACACCTTC. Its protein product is CASSSAPWSYGYTF.

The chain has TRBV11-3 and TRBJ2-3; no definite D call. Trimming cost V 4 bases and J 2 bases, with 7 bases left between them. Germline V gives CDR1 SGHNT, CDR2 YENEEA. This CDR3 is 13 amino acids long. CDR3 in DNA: TGTGCCAGCAGCTCTGAGGTCACAGATACGCAGTATTTT. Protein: CASSSEVTDTQYF.

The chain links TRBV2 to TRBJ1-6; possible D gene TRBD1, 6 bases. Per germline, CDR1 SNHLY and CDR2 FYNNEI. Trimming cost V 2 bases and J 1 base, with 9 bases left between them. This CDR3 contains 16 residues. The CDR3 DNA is TGTGCCAGCAGTGAACTGGGGGCGTCCTATAATTCACCCCTCCACTTT. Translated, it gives CASSELGASYNSPLHF.

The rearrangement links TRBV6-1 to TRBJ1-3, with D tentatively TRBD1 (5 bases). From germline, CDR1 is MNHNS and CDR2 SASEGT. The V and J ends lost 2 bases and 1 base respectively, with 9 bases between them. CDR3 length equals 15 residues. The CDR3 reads CASSENSGSGNTIYF. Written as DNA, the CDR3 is TGTGCCAGCAGTGAAAACTCAGGGTCTGGAAACACCATATATTTT.

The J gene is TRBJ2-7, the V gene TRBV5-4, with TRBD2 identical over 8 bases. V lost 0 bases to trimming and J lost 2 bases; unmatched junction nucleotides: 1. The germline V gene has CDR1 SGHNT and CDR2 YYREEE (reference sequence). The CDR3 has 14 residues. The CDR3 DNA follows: TGTGCCAGCAGCTTGGAGGGACTAGCCTACGAGCAGTACTTC. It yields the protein CASSLEGLAYEQYF. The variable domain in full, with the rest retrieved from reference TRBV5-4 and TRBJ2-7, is ETGVTQSPTHLIKTRGQQVTLRCSSQSGHNTVSWYQQALGQGPQFIFQYYREEENGRGNFPPRFSGLQFPNYSSELNVNALELDDSALYLCASSLEGLAYEQYFGPGTRLTVT.

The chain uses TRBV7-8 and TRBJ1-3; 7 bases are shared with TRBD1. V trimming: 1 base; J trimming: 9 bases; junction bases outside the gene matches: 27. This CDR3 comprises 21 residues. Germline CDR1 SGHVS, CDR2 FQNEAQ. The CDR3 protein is CASSLGGWFRDRKNPGATIYF. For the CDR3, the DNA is TGTGCCAGCAGCTTAGGGGGTTGGTTCCGGGACAGAAAGAACCCTGGTGCCACCATATATTTT.

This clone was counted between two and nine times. The CDR3 loop is CASSLDLGAGDYEQYF. For the CDR3, the DNA is TGTGCCAGCAGCTTAGACTTAGGAGCGGGGGACTACGAGCAGTACTTC. The chain combines TRBV7-9 with TRBJ2-7, with 8 bases fitting TRBD2. CDR1 is SEHNR, CDR2 FQNEAQ, per germline (reference sequence). CDR3 length equals 16 residues. V was pared by 1 base and J by 3 bases, with 8 bases of the junction left unmatched. The full variable domain, rest sourced from reference TRBV7-9 and TRBJ2-7, is DTGVSQNPRHKITKRGQNVTFRCDPISEHNRLYWYRQTLGQGPEFLTYFQNEAQLEKSRLLSDRFSAERPKGSFSTLEIQRTEQGDSAMYLCASSLDLGAGDYEQYFGPGTRLTVT.

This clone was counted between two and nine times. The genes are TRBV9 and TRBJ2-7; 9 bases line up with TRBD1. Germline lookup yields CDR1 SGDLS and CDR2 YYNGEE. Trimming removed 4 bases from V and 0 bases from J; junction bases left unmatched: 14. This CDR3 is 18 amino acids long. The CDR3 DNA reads TGTGCCAGCAGCCACCCTAAGGAGGGACAGGGTAACTCCTACGAGCAGTACTTC. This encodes CASSHPKEGQGNSYEQYF.

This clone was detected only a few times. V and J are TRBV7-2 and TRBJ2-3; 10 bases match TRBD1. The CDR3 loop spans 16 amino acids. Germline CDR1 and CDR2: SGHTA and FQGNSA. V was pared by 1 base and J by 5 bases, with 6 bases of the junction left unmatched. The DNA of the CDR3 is TGTGCCAGCAGCTTAGTTGGGACAGGGGCCGGAGATACGCAGTATTTT. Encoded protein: CASSLVGTGAGDTQYF.

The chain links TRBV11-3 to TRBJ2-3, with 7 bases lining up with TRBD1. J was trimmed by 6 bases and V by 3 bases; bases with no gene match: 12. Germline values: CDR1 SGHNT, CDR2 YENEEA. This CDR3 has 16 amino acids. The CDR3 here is CASSFRQGGLVDTQYF. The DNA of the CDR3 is TGTGCCAGCAGCTTTCGACAGGGCGGGTTGGTGGATACGCAGTATTTT.

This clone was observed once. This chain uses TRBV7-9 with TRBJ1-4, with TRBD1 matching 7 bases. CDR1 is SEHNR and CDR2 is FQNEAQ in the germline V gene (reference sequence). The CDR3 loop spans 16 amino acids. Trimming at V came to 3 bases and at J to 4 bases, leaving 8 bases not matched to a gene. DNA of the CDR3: TGTGCCAGCAGCTTGGCCCGGGGACAGCATAATGAAAAACTGTTTTTT. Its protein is CASSLARGQHNEKLFF. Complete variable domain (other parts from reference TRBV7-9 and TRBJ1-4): DTGVSQNPRHKITKRGQNVTFRCDPISEHNRLYWYRQTLGQGPEFLTYFQNEAQLEKSRLLSDRFSAERPKGSFSTLEIQRTEQGDSAMYLCASSLARGQHNEKLFFGSGTQLSVL.

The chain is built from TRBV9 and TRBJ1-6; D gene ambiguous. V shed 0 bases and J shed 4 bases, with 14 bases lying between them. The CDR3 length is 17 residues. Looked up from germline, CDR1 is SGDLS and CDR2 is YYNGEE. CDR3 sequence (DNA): TGTGCCAGCAGCGTAGGTGGGGAGGTCGCTTATAATTCACCCCTCCACTTT. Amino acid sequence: CASSVGGEVAYNSPLHF. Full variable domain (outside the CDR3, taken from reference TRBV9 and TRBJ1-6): DSGVTQTPKHLITATGQRVTLRCSPRSGDLSVYWYQQSLDQGLQFLIQYYNGEERAKGNILERFSAQQFPDLHSELNLSSLELGDSALYFCASSVGGEVAYNSPLHFGNGTRLTVT.

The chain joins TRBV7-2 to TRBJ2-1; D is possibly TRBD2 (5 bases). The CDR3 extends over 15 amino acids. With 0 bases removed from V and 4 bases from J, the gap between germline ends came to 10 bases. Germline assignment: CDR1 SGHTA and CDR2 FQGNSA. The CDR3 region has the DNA TGTGCCAGCAGCTTAGCTGGAGGAGTATACAATGAGCAGTTCTTC. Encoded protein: CASSLAGGVYNEQFF.

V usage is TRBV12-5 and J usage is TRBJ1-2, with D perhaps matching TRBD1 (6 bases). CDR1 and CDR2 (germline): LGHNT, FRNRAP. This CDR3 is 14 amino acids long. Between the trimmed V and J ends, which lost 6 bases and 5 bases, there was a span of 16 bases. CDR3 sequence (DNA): TGTGCTAGTGGACCGGCAGGGGCGGGTTATGGCTACACCTTC. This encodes CASGPAGAGYGYTF.

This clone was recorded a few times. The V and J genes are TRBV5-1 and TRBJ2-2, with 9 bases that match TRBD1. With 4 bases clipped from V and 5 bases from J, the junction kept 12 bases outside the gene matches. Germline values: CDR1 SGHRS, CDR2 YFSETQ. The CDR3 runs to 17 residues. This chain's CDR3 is CASSPLPAGQGTGELFF. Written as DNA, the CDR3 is TGCGCCAGCAGCCCACTGCCCGCCGGACAGGGGACCGGGGAGCTGTTTTTT.

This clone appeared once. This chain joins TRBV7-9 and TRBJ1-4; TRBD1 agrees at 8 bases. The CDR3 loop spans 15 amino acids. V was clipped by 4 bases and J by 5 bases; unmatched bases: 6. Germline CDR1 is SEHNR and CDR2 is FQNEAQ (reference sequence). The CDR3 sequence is CASSSPGQANEKLFF. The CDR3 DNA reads TGTGCCAGCAGCTCCCCGGGACAGGCAAATGAAAAACTGTTTTTT.

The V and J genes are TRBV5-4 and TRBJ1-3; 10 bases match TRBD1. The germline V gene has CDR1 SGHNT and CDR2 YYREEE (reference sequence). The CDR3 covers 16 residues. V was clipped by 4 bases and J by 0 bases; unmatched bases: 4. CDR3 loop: CASSRDRGYSGNTIYF. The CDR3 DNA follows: TGTGCCAGCAGCCGGGACAGGGGATACTCTGGAAACACCATATATTTT.

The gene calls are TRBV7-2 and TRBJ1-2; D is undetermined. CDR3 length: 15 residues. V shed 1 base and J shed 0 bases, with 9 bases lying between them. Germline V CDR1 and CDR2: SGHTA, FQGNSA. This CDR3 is CASSLDSAANYGYTF. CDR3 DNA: TGTGCCAGCAGCTTAGATAGCGCCGCTAACTATGGCTACACCTTC.